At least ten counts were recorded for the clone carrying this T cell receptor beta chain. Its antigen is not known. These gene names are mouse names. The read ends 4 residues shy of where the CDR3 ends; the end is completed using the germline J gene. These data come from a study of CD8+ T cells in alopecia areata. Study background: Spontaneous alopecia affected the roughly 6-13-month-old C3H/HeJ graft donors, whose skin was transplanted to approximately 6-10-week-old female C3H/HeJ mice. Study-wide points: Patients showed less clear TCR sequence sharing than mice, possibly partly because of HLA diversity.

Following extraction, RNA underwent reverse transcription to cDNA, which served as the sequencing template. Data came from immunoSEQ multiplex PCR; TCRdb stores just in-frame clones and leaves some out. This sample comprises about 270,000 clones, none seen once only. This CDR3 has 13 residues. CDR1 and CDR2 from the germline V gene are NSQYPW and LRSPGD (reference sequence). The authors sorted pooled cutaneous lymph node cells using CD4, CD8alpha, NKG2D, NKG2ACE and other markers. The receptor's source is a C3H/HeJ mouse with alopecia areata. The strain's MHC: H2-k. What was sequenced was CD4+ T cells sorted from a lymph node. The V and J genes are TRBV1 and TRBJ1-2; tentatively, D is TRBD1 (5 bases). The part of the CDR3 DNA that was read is TGCACCTGCAGTGCACGGGCAGGGACC. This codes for CTCSARAGT. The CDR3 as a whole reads CTCSARAGTDYTF.